This T cell receptor beta chain came from a study of spatial heterogeneity in lung cancer. Study details: Each unique TCR and UMI combination was seen more than ten times on average in raw reads. The study, taken as a whole, reports: Higher tumor mutation counts went along with higher counts of expanded intratumoral alpha and beta TCRs.

This clonotype was recorded at least ten times. Its antigen is not known. The time point here: sample taken at primary tumor resection. Unsorted tumor, nontumor lung tissue or cryopreserved PBMC supplied the whole RNA. From the 5' RACE reads, TCRdb called clonotypes with MiXCR, one entry per CDR3 protein. The table records some 7,000 distinct CDR3 sequences, 6.5% to 8.5% of them present only once. V shed 1 base and J shed 3 bases, with 12 bases lying between them. There are 15 residues in the CDR3. Germline CDR1 MGHRA, CDR2 YSYEKL. V is TRBV4-1 and J is TRBJ2-5, with a weak D call TRBD2 (6 bases). Sequenced material: lung tumor tissue, taken at surgery. The TCR sequence derives from a male donor with early-stage non-small cell lung cancer. CDR3 in amino acids: CASSQVGAGKETQYF. The CDR3, as DNA: TGCGCCAGCAGCCAAGTAGGTGCGGGAAAAGAGACCCAGTACTTC.